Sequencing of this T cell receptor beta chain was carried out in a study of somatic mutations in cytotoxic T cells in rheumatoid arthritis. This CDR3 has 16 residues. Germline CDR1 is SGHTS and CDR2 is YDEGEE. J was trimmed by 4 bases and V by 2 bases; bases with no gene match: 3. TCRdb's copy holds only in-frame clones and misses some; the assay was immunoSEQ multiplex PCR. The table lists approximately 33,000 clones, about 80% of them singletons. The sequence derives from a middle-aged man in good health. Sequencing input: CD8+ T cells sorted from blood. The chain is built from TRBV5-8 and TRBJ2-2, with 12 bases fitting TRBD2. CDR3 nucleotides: TGTGCCAGCAGCTTTCTAGCGGGAGGGCCCACCGGGGAGCTGTTTTTT. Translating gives CASSFLAGGPTGELFF. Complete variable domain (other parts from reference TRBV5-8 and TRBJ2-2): EAGVTQSPTHLIKTRGQQATLRCSPISGHTSVYWYQQALGLGLQFLLWYDEGEERNRGNFPPRFSGRQFPNYSSELNVNALELEDSALYLCASSFLAGGPTGELFFGEGSRLTVL.